This TCR beta chain stems from a study of identical twins. This clonotype was found many times. The CDR3 is 14 amino acids. V was shortened by 5 bases and J by 3 bases, with 13 bases between the two germline ends. CDR1 and CDR2 from the germline V gene are SGHTA and FQGNSA. One entry per CDR3 protein results from TCRdb running MiXCR on the 5' RACE reads. This sample carries approximately 590,000 distinct CDR3 sequences, around a tenth of them seen once, and the ten largest clones take roughly 3%. The same specimen was also included in a second study, on yellow fever vaccine responses in identical twins.

This sequence joins TRBV7-2 and TRBJ1-2, with D possibly being TRBD1 (6 bases). The TCR was taken from a woman aged 18 to 35 in good health. Sequenced material: PBMCs. The CDR3 DNA sequence: TGTGCCAGCAGCCCCCCCGGGGGCGACTATGGCTACACCTTC. This gives the protein CASSPPGGDYGYTF.